Shown below are 22 T cell receptor beta chains from a single sample sequenced in a study of Ad26.COV2.S vaccination and SARS-CoV-2 variants. The repertoire was sequenced with immunoSEQ multiplex PCR; TCRdb's copy has only in-frame clones and lacks some. The repertoire holds approximately 90,000 clones, with 82% as singletons. The sample was peripheral blood, taken after recovery from COVID-19. All receptors come from a human donor who had recovered from COVID-19.

V is TRBV6-2 or TRBV6-3 and J is TRBJ1-1, with TRBD1 matching over 8 bases. V was pared by 4 bases and J by 8 bases, with 9 bases of the junction left unmatched. Germline CDR1 is MNHEY and CDR2 is SVGEGT. This CDR3 has 14 residues. The CDR3 here is CASSSADRDIEAFF. The CDR3 DNA reads as TGTGCCAGCAGTTCCGCGGACAGGGATATCGAAGCTTTCTTT.

This chain connects TRBV6-1 to TRBJ2-1; TRBD2 aligns across 8 bases. V was pared by 4 bases and J by 4 bases, with 9 bases of the junction left unmatched. The CDR3 is 16 residues long. In germline, CDR1 is MNHNS, CDR2 SASEGT. The CDR3 DNA is TGTGCCAGCAGTGGGGGTAGCGGGACGGTTTACAATGAGCAGTTCTTC. It specifies CASSGGSGTVYNEQFF.

This chain uses TRBV7-3 with TRBJ1-1; the D is unclear. V gave up 2 bases and J gave up 5 bases, with 9 bases separating them. The CDR3 length is 13 residues. Per the germline V gene, CDR1 is SGHTA and CDR2 is FQGTGA. The CDR3 sequence: CASSLYFSTEAFF. CDR3 coding DNA: TGTGCCAGCAGCTTATATTTTTCAACTGAAGCTTTCTTT.

The chain couples TRBV5-1 to TRBJ2-7, with D possibly being TRBD2 (6 bases). Germline CDR1 SGHRS, CDR2 YFSETQ. Trimming took off 4 bases at V and 1 base at J, with 12 bases between the two ends. The CDR3 is made up of 14 amino acids. CDR3 nucleotides: TGCGCCAGCAGCCCGGGACTTCTATCCTACGAGCAGTACTTC. Amino acids: CASSPGLLSYEQYF.

This clone was seen only a few times. This chain links TRBV5-1 with TRBJ1-1; 7 nucleotides match TRBD1. The germline gives CDR1 SGHRS, CDR2 YFSETQ. This CDR3 comprises 15 residues. The junction had 7 bases not matched to a gene; V was cut back by 5 bases and J by 0 bases. The CDR3 DNA follows: TGCGCCAGCAGAGGTCAGGGGGGCGTGAACACTGAAGCTTTCTTT. It is translated as CASRGQGGVNTEAFF.

This sequence joins TRBV11-3 and TRBJ2-5; the D gene is possibly TRBD1 (6 bases). Germline CDR1 reads SGHNT; CDR2 reads YENEEA. The CDR3 is made up of 15 amino acids. Between the trimmed V and J ends, which lost 0 bases and 6 bases, there was a span of 14 bases. The CDR3 bases are TGTGCCAGCAGCTTAGATTCTAGGGGGTCGAAGACCCAGTACTTC. Amino acid sequence: CASSLDSRGSKTQYF. The variable domain in full, completed from reference TRBV11-3 and TRBJ2-5, reads EAGVVQSPRYKIIEKKQPVAFWCNPISGHNTLYWYLQNLGQGPELLIRYENEEAVDDSQLPKDRFSAERLKGVDSTLKIQPAELGDSAVYLCASSLDSRGSKTQYFGPGTRLLVL.

The gene calls are TRBV6-4 and TRBJ1-3, with D unclear. Trimming removed 4 bases from V and 0 bases from J, with 4 bases in between. Germline V gene lookup returns CDR1 MRHNA and CDR2 SNTAGT. The CDR3 has 13 amino acids. The CDR3 reads CASSVISGNTIYF. CDR3 bases: TGTGCCAGCAGTGTGATCTCTGGAAACACCATATATTTT.

The gene calls are TRBV4-2 and TRBJ1-2; 7 nucleotides agree with TRBD1. The CDR3 is 15 amino acids. Germline loops: CDR1 LGHNA, CDR2 YNFKEQ. J lost 4 bases, V lost 0 bases, and 5 bases had no gene match. The CDR3 region is CASSQETGKGYGYTF. CDR3 bases: TGTGCCAGCAGCCAAGAGACAGGGAAGGGCTATGGCTACACCTTC.

In this sample, this clone turned up a few times. This chain links TRBV18 with TRBJ2-7; TRBD2 might be the D (6 bases). The V gene's germline CDR1 is KGHSH and CDR2 LQKENI. The CDR3 spans 14 residues. Trimming took off 2 bases at V and 12 bases at J, with 20 bases between the two ends. The CDR3 coding sequence is TGTGCCAGCTCACCAGTCCCGCGGGACCCCCAGAGGTACTTC. This sequence encodes CASSPVPRDPQRYF.

The chain carries TRBV19 and TRBJ1-1, with no clear D. V gave up 2 bases and J gave up 8 bases, with 12 bases separating them. Germline assignment: CDR1 LNHDA and CDR2 SQIVND (reference sequence). The CDR3 runs 13 residues. The CDR3 loop is CASSIRQTPEAFF. Here the CDR3 DNA reads TGTGCCAGTAGTATAAGGCAAACCCCCGAAGCTTTCTTT.

The chain couples TRBV15 to TRBJ2-7; 9 bases agree with TRBD1. This CDR3 is 12 amino acids long. Germline V gene sequence: CDR1 LNHNV, CDR2 YYDKDF (reference sequence). After removal of 3 bases from V and 6 bases from J, the junction contained 0 bases not matched to a gene. The CDR3 bases are TGTGCCACCAGCAGGACAGGGGGCGAGCAGTACTTC. Protein product: CATSRTGGEQYF. Drawing the rest from reference TRBV15 and TRBJ2-7, the complete variable domain is DAMVIQNPRYQVTQFGKPVTLSCSQTLNHNVMYWYQQKSSQAPKLLFHYYDKDFNNEADTPDNFQSRRPNTSFCFLDIRSPGLGDTAMYLCATSRTGGEQYFGPGTRLTVT.

This chain connects TRBV5-5 to TRBJ1-2; TRBD1 matches at 8 bases. In germline, CDR1 is SGHKS, CDR2 YYEKEE (reference sequence). With V trimmed by 0 bases and J by 4 bases, 8 bases remained unmatched. CDR3 size: 16 residues. CDR3 protein: CASSLDDRGQSYGYTF. The CDR3 coding sequence is TGTGCCAGCAGCTTGGACGACAGGGGACAGAGCTATGGCTACACCTTC.

The chain joins TRBV7-6 to TRBJ1-4; 8 nucleotides match TRBD1. CDR1 is SGHVS, CDR2 FNYEAQ, per germline. The CDR3 is 17 residues long. Trimming removed 5 bases from V and 6 bases from J; junction bases left unmatched: 14. CDR3 DNA: TGTGCCAGCAGCCCCACCCGGACAGGGAATGAGGATGAAAAACTGTTTTTT. This sequence encodes CASSPTRTGNEDEKLFF. Full variable domain (remainder filled in from reference TRBV7-6 and TRBJ1-4): GAGVSQSPRYKVTKRGQDVALRCDPISGHVSLYWYRQALGQGPEFLTYFNYEAQQDKSGLPNDRFSAERPEGSISTLTIQRTEQRDSAMYRCASSPTRTGNEDEKLFFGSGTQLSVL.

J is TRBJ1-2 and V is TRBV7-2; the D gene is possibly TRBD1 (5 bases). The CDR3 totals 14 residues. V was shortened by 3 bases and J by 6 bases, with 14 bases between the two germline ends. CDR1 SGHTA and CDR2 FQGNSA come from the germline V gene. For the CDR3, the DNA is TGTGCCAGCAGCTTTGGGGCGAGAGGGGATGGCTACACCTTC. Protein: CASSFGARGDGYTF.

This chain uses TRBV28 with TRBJ1-1, with TRBD1 as a possible D gene (5 bases). The V and J ends lost 7 bases and 0 bases respectively, with 12 bases between them. The V gene's germline CDR1 is MDHEN and CDR2 SYDVKM. The CDR3 totals 14 residues. CDR3 sequence: CASNPLTVNTEAFF. The CDR3 coding sequence is TGTGCCAGCAACCCCCTGACAGTGAACACTGAAGCTTTCTTT.

This chain uses TRBV7-3 with TRBJ2-1, with TRBD2 matching over 11 bases. J lost 3 bases, V lost 4 bases, and 5 bases had no gene match. The CDR3 loop spans 16 amino acids. CDR1 SGHTA and CDR2 FQGTGA come from the germline V gene. Here the CDR3 reads CASSSRTSGYYNEQFF. In DNA form, the CDR3 reads TGTGCCAGCAGCTCCCGGACTAGCGGGTACTACAATGAGCAGTTCTTC.

This rearrangement joins TRBV10-3 to TRBJ1-3; D is uncertain. Germline V gene sequence: CDR1 ENHRY, CDR2 SYGVKD. The V end lost 2 bases, the J end lost 0 bases, and 5 bases lay between the germline ends. The CDR3 sequence is 14 residues long. The chain's CDR3 is CAISEGLSGNTIYF. CDR3 coding DNA: TGTGCCATCAGTGAGGGACTCTCTGGAAACACCATATATTTT.

The chain has TRBV27 and TRBJ1-2; D gene uncertain. Deletions cut 0 bases from V and 7 bases from J, with 15 bases between. Germline V CDR1 and CDR2: MNHEY, SMNVEV (reference sequence). This CDR3 has 15 amino acids. The CDR3 region has the DNA TGTGCCAGCAGTTTATCGAAGGTTTCCTCGCGTGGCTACACCTTC. Translating gives CASSLSKVSSRGYTF.

The chain links TRBV7-9 to TRBJ2-7; 7 bases map to TRBD1. CDR1 SEHNR and CDR2 FQNEAQ come from the germline V gene (reference sequence). CDR3 length equals 15 residues. The V gene end was trimmed by 3 bases and the J gene end by 2 bases; junction bases not matched to a gene: 7. The CDR3 DNA reads as TGTGCCAGCAGCTTTGGGCAGGGGGTCGCCTACGAGCAGTACTTC. This translates into CASSFGQGVAYEQYF.

This chain joins TRBV29-1 and TRBJ2-3, with TRBD1 matching 9 bases. V was pared by 7 bases and J by 3 bases, with 8 bases of the junction left unmatched. Germline V CDR1 and CDR2: SQVTM, ANQGSEA. CDR3 size: 14 residues. In DNA, the CDR3 is TGCAGCGCCAAACAGGGGGCGTCGACAGATACGCAGTATTTT. This encodes CSAKQGASTDTQYF.

The chain recombines TRBV19 with TRBJ1-1; tentatively, D is TRBD1 (6 bases). The V end was cut by 3 bases, the J end by 3 bases, with 8 bases between. The CDR3 contains 13 residues. CDR1 and CDR2 (germline): LNHDA, SQIVND (reference sequence). The CDR3: CASSIYRDTEAFF. The CDR3 DNA follows: TGTGCCAGTAGTATTTACAGGGACACTGAAGCTTTCTTT.

The chain combines TRBV5-8 with TRBJ1-4; D might be TRBD1 (5 bases). V shed 3 bases and J shed 5 bases, with 8 bases lying between them. Per germline, CDR1 SGHTS and CDR2 YDEGEE. CDR3 size: 13 residues. In DNA, the CDR3 is TGTGCCAGCAGCTCCTGGGGCAATGAAAAACTGTTTTTT. Residues: CASSSWGNEKLFF.